This T cell receptor beta chain is from a study of radiotherapy plus CTLA-4 blockade in lung cancer. In the study overall: Of the patients, over 15% showed objective responses and around 29% attained disease control. Study findings and constraints: Among blood TCR repertoires after radiotherapy plus ipilimumab, tumor-derived clones expanded.

Profiling relied on immunoSEQ multiplex PCR, and the TCRdb table lists in-frame clones only, not all of them. Of 78,000 or so clones listed, more than 85% are singletons. This clone was counted only a few times. Its target is not known. Ipilimumab CTLA-4 blockade and focal radiation were given to patients with chemo-refractory metastatic non-small-cell lung cancer. Sequences were derived from peripheral blood, sampled from a patient treated with radiotherapy plus ipilimumab. The sequence was obtained from a human donor with non-small cell lung cancer who had stable disease on radiotherapy plus ipilimumab.

This CDR3 is CASSSLTSGGALRETQYF. DNA of the CDR3: TGTGCCAGCAGCTCGTTAACTAGCGGGGGGGCCTTGCGTGAGACCCAGTACTTC. J is TRBJ2-5 and V is TRBV7-8; 13 bases map to TRBD2. The germline V gene has CDR1 SGHVS and CDR2 FQNEAQ. The trim removed 4 bases at V and 5 bases at J, leaving 13 bases unmatched. The length of the CDR3 is 18 residues.